This passage covers 25 T cell receptor beta chains from one sample sequenced in a study of blood T cell repertoires in COVID-19. The assay was immunoSEQ multiplex PCR, and TCRdb's table has in-frame clones only and misses some. This table holds fewer than 110,000 clones, 65% to 80% found once. Sequenced material: peripheral blood. The source is a man in his 70s with acute or convalescent COVID-19.

This chain links TRBV7-8 with TRBJ1-2; 7 bases agree with TRBD1. Trimming cost V 5 bases and J 6 bases; bases outside gene matches: 6. Per the germline V gene, CDR1 is SGHVS and CDR2 is FQNEAQ. The CDR3 consists of 13 residues. The CDR3 DNA sequence: TGTGCCAGCAGCCGAGGGGGCGCAGATGGCTACACCTTC. Protein product: CASSRGGADGYTF. Filled out from reference TRBV7-8 and TRBJ1-2, the complete variable domain reads GAGVSQSPRYKVAKRGQDVALRCDPISGHVSLFWYQQALGQGPEFLTYFQNEAQLDKSGLPSDRFFAERPEGSVSTLKIQRTQQEDSAVYLCASSRGGADGYTFGSGTRLTVV.

This clone was detected only a few times. The chain combines TRBV5-1 with TRBJ1-2; 8 bases align to TRBD1. The CDR3 contains 13 residues. Germline V lookup: CDR1 SGHRS, CDR2 YFSETQ. Trimming took 4 bases from V and 5 from J; bases not matched to a gene: 4. DNA for the CDR3: TGCGCCAGCAGCCCGGACAGGGTTTATGGCTACACCTTC. Protein: CASSPDRVYGYTF.

V is TRBV10-2 and J is TRBJ2-4; 8 bases agree with TRBD1. The CDR3 has 18 amino acids. Germline CDR1 WSHSY, CDR2 SAAADI. The V and J ends lost 8 bases and 1 base, in that order; junction bases with no gene match: 16. CDR3 nucleotide sequence: TGCGCCAGCGGTGGCAGGGGGCTTTCCGACGCGGCCAAAAACATTCAGTACTTC. It translates to CASGGRGLSDAAKNIQYF.

This clone has a handful of counts. The J gene is TRBJ1-2, the V gene TRBV19, with a possible D match to TRBD1 (6 bases). From germline, CDR1 is LNHDA and CDR2 SQIVND (reference sequence). The V end was cut by 3 bases, the J end by 2 bases, with 16 bases between. The length of the CDR3 is 16 residues. The CDR3 loop is CASSIPWTDENYGYTF. DNA of the CDR3: TGTGCCAGTAGTATTCCCTGGACAGACGAAAACTATGGCTACACCTTC.

The genes are TRBV5-4 and TRBJ1-5; 9 bases match TRBD1. V lost 0 bases, J lost 5 bases, and 15 bases stayed unmatched. Germline V CDR1 and CDR2: SGHNT, YYREEE (reference sequence). This CDR3 is built from 19 residues. The CDR3 DNA reads TGTGCCAGCAGCTTGGGGGGGGCAGGGACAGGGAGGTCGGATCAGCCCCAGCATTTT. It specifies CASSLGGAGTGRSDQPQHF.

This clone appeared a few times. The chain carries TRBV14 and TRBJ1-3, with D unclear. This CDR3 spans 15 amino acids. V lost 1 base, J lost 7 bases, and 14 bases lay in between. CDR1 is SGHDN and CDR2 is FVKESK in the germline V gene. The CDR3 DNA reads TGTGCCAGCAGCCAAGTAAATTCCGGCGGGAACACCATATATTTT. This sequence encodes CASSQVNSGGNTIYF.

The chain carries TRBV7-8 and TRBJ1-1, with D possibly TRBD1 on 5 matching bases. Deletions cut 2 bases from V and 0 bases from J, with 22 bases between. Germline-derived CDR1 and CDR2 are SGHVS and FQNEAQ. The CDR3 covers 19 residues. CDR3 loop: CASSLPGGSRGSMNTEAFF. CDR3 DNA: TGTGCCAGCAGCTTACCGGGGGGTTCGAGGGGTTCAATGAACACTGAAGCTTTCTTT.

The count of this clone is one. V usage is TRBV5-5 and J usage is TRBJ2-1; D possibly corresponds to TRBD1 (6 bases). V was clipped by 3 bases and J by 10 bases, with 17 bases between them. Per the germline V gene, CDR1 is SGHKS and CDR2 is YYEKEE (reference sequence). There are 14 residues in the CDR3. In nucleotides, the CDR3 is TGTGCCAGCAGCTGGGGGACCGGGACAAAAGAGCAGTTCTTC. Amino acids: CASSWGTGTKEQFF.

The chain recombines TRBV2 with TRBJ2-5, with a weak D call TRBD2 (6 bases). The germline CDR1 and CDR2 sequences are SNHLY and FYNNEI. The CDR3 is made up of 14 amino acids. Trimming removed 8 bases at V and 5 bases at J, with 18 bases between. This CDR3 reads CASSLAASVETQYF. The CDR3 coding sequence is TGTGCCAGCTCCCTGGCGGCTAGCGTGGAGACCCAGTACTTC.

This clone was seen a few times. The chain employs TRBV6-1 and TRBJ2-7; TRBD1 might be the D (6 bases). CDR3 length equals 16 residues. Trimming took off 4 bases at V and 1 base at J, with 17 bases between the two ends. Germline CDR1 MNHNS, CDR2 SASEGT. The CDR3: CASSVDRTGGSYEQYF. DNA of the CDR3: TGTGCCAGCAGTGTGGACAGAACAGGTGGTTCCTACGAGCAGTACTTC.

The V and J genes are TRBV9 and TRBJ2-7; D may be TRBD2 (7 bases). This CDR3 has 15 residues. Germline CDR1 SGDLS, CDR2 YYNGEE. V gave up 4 bases and J gave up 7 bases, with 21 bases separating them. The chain's CDR3 is CASSPERGGPREQYF. CDR3 bases: TGTGCCAGCAGCCCCGAGAGGGGGGGGCCTCGAGAGCAGTACTTC.

The V call is TRBV6-6, the J call TRBJ1-5; no definite D call. CDR3 length: 13 residues. The germline gives CDR1 MNHNY, CDR2 SVGAGI (reference sequence). Trimming took off 2 bases at V and 6 bases at J, with 8 bases between the two ends. The DNA of the CDR3 is TGTGCCAGCAGTTACGGCCCGGGTCAGCCCCAGCATTTT. Translation: CASSYGPGQPQHF.

This chain uses TRBV12-3 or TRBV12-4 with TRBJ1-2; 7 positions match TRBD1. This CDR3 spans 13 amino acids. V was clipped by 5 bases and J by 2 bases; unmatched bases: 2. The CDR3 bases are TGTGCCAGCAGTCAACAGGGGAACTATGGCTACACCTTC. Translated, it gives CASSQQGNYGYTF.

This clone was seen more than once but under ten times. This chain joins TRBV2 and TRBJ1-2; D may be TRBD1 (5 bases). This CDR3 spans 15 amino acids. V lost 6 bases to trimming and J lost 7 bases, with 21 bases between them. Germline loops: CDR1 SNHLY, CDR2 FYNNEI. The CDR3 loop is CASRTSPGGGGGYTF. CDR3 DNA: TGTGCCAGCAGAACGAGCCCCGGCGGGGGGGGTGGCTACACCTTC.

The genes are TRBV7-6 and TRBJ1-6; D is ambiguous. This CDR3 comprises 15 residues. The germline CDR1 and CDR2 sequences are SGHVS and FNYEAQ. The germline V and J ends were trimmed by 2 bases and 10 bases, with 15 bases remaining between them. CDR3 DNA: TGTGCCAGCAGCTTAAATGCCCCGCCGGGATCACCCCTCCACTTT. This translates into CASSLNAPPGSPLHF.

The gene calls are TRBV10-3 and TRBJ1-2, with D perhaps TRBD1 (6 bases). This CDR3 region has 13 residues. Germline CDR1 and CDR2: ENHRY and SYGVKD. Trimming pared 8 bases from V and 8 bases from J, leaving 18 bases between. The chain's CDR3 is CAILQQGRDGYTF. CDR3 DNA: TGTGCCATCCTACAACAGGGTAGGGACGGCTACACCTTC.

This clone was detected a few times. This rearrangement joins TRBV10-3 to TRBJ2-5, with 11 nucleotides matching TRBD1. V dropped 2 bases and J dropped 4; count of bases not matched to a gene: 3. CDR3 length equals 15 residues. Looked up from germline, CDR1 is ENHRY and CDR2 is SYGVKD. CDR3 in amino acids: CAISEGQGARETQYF. The CDR3 nucleotides read TGTGCCATCAGTGAGGGACAGGGGGCACGAGAGACCCAGTACTTC.

The chain carries TRBV27 and TRBJ1-4, with 11 positions matching TRBD1. V was pared by 4 bases and J by 7 bases, with 2 bases of the junction left unmatched. Germline V gene lookup returns CDR1 MNHEY and CDR2 SMNVEV (reference sequence). The CDR3 consists of 14 residues. Here the CDR3 DNA reads TGTGCCAGCAGTTGGGGACAGGGGGGTGAAAAACTGTTTTTT. Translation: CASSWGQGGEKLFF.

The CDR3 reads CASSLGAGKQGNIQYF. The CDR3 coding sequence is TGTGCCAGCAGCTTAGGGGCAGGGAAGCAAGGTAACATTCAGTACTTC. This chain connects TRBV7-9 to TRBJ2-4; perhaps TRBD1 as D (5 bases). This CDR3 is built from 16 residues. The V gene's germline CDR1 is SEHNR and CDR2 FQNEAQ (reference sequence). V gave up 1 base and J gave up 7 bases, with 17 bases separating them.

J is TRBJ2-4 and V is TRBV3-1 (or the pseudogene TRBV3-2); 8 bases are shared with TRBD1. CDR3 length: 14 amino acids. V lost 5 bases and J lost 7; bases outside the gene matches: 7. In germline, CDR1 is LGHDT, CDR2 YNNKEL (reference sequence). CDR3 sequence (DNA): TGTGCCAGCAGCACACAGGGGGGCGCTAACATTCAGTACTTC. It is translated as CASSTQGGANIQYF.

The chain carries TRBV9 and TRBJ2-7; D might be TRBD1 (5 bases). Germline V gene sequence: CDR1 SGDLS, CDR2 YYNGEE. There are 14 residues in the CDR3. Trimming took 2 bases from V and 3 from J, leaving 12 bases between them. CDR3 DNA: TGTGCCAGCAGCGTCCAGACAGAGAGCTACGAGCAGTACTTC. Translating gives CASSVQTESYEQYF.

The CDR3 DNA is TGTGCCAGCTCACCGAGCCCCAATCAGCCCCAGCATTTT. Translating gives CASSPSPNQPQHF. The V and J genes are TRBV18 and TRBJ1-5; no clear D gene. Germline V gene sequence: CDR1 KGHSH, CDR2 LQKENI. Trimming shortened V by 3 bases and J by 3 bases, and 6 bases separated the two germline ends. CDR3 size: 13 residues.

The chain has TRBV12-5 and TRBJ1-1; 10 nucleotides line up with TRBD1. This CDR3 is built from 16 residues. Germline-derived CDR1 and CDR2 are LGHNT and FRNRAP. The V segment lost 6 bases and the J segment 0 bases; nucleotides outside the gene matches: 7. In DNA, the CDR3 is TGTGCTAGTGGACCGGGACAGGGGTGGATGAACACTGAAGCTTTCTTT. Encoded protein: CASGPGQGWMNTEAFF. The variable domain in full, with the rest retrieved from reference TRBV12-5 and TRBJ1-1, is DARVTQTPRHKVTEMGQEVTMRCQPILGHNTVFWYRQTMMQGLELLAYFRNRAPLDDSGMPKDRFSAEMPDATLATLKIQPSEPRDSAVYFCASGPGQGWMNTEAFFGQGTRLTVV.

This sequence joins TRBV11-3 and TRBJ2-5; D uncertain. The CDR3 spans 13 residues. Germline CDR1 is SGHNT and CDR2 is YENEEA. The V gene lost 1 base and the J gene lost 1 base, with 4 bases spanning the gap. CDR3 nucleotide sequence: TGTGCCAGCAGCTTAGCTTTCCAAGAGACCCAGTACTTC. Protein: CASSLAFQETQYF. Complete variable domain (other parts from reference TRBV11-3 and TRBJ2-5): EAGVVQSPRYKIIEKKQPVAFWCNPISGHNTLYWYLQNLGQGPELLIRYENEEAVDDSQLPKDRFSAERLKGVDSTLKIQPAELGDSAVYLCASSLAFQETQYFGPGTRLLVL.

The genes are TRBV21-1 and TRBJ1-2; the D call TRBD1 from the table was never checked on the DNA. TRBV21-1 is tagged as a pseudogene. The CDR3 length is 13 residues. The CDR3 nucleotides are TGTGCCGTTGCCAGGGGGCGAGGCTATGGCTACACCTTC. Encoded protein: CAVARGRGYGYTF.